The next 27 T cell receptor beta chains were all read from a single sample in a study of blood T cell repertoires in COVID-19. Libraries were prepared by immunoSEQ multiplex PCR; TCRdb keeps only in-frame clonotypes and omits some of them. Of some 220,000 clones listed, roughly 91% are singletons. The specimen was peripheral blood. The receptors were sampled from a man aged 25 to 40 with COVID-19, enrolled during active disease.

The rearrangement joins TRBV9 to TRBJ1-5, with D unclear. V was trimmed by 3 bases and J by 1 base, leaving 11 bases between them. The CDR3 totals 15 residues. CDR1 is SGDLS, CDR2 YYNGEE, per germline. The CDR3 sequence: CASSATAGSNQPQHF. As DNA, the CDR3 is TGTGCCAGCAGCGCCACAGCAGGAAGCAATCAGCCCCAGCATTTT. Full variable domain (missing parts from reference TRBV9 and TRBJ1-5): DSGVTQTPKHLITATGQRVTLRCSPRSGDLSVYWYQQSLDQGLQFLIQYYNGEERAKGNILERFSAQQFPDLHSELNLSSLELGDSALYFCASSATAGSNQPQHFGDGTRLSIL.

Worth noting for this clone: This sample also contains other DNA sequences that code for the same CDR3. The chain employs TRBV19 and TRBJ1-5, with D possibly TRBD1 on 5 matching bases. The CDR3 spans 14 residues. The ends were cut back, 11 bases at V and 2 bases at J, with 16 bases in the middle. Germline V lookup: CDR1 LNHDA, CDR2 SQIVND (reference sequence). The CDR3 loop reads CASSRGGGNQPQHF. CDR3 nucleotide sequence: TGTGCCTCGTCCCGTGGAGGGGGCAATCAGCCCCAGCATTTT.

This chain joins TRBV2 and TRBJ1-1; tentatively, D is TRBD1 (5 bases). The germline gives CDR1 SNHLY, CDR2 FYNNEI. The V gene lost 6 bases and the J gene lost 8 bases, with 13 bases spanning the gap. The CDR3 loop spans 12 amino acids. The DNA of the CDR3 is TGTGCCAGCAGAGGGGCAGGTCGCGAAGCTTTCTTT. Amino acids: CASRGAGREAFF.

The rearrangement joins TRBV2 to TRBJ1-5, with no clear D. The CDR3 totals 13 residues. Germline-derived CDR1 and CDR2 are SNHLY and FYNNEI. V lost 6 bases, J lost 0 bases, and 6 bases lay in between. The CDR3 DNA reads TGTGCCAGCAGGGGAGATAGCAATCAGCCCCAGCATTTT. Translation gives CASRGDSNQPQHF.

The chain employs TRBV10-3 and TRBJ1-5, with 7 bases fitting TRBD1. V gave up 0 bases and J gave up 4 bases; unmatched junction bases: 6. CDR3 length: 16 amino acids. Looked up from germline, CDR1 is ENHRY and CDR2 is SYGVKD. CDR3 region: CAISESTGQVNQPQHF. The CDR3 nucleotides are TGTGCCATCAGTGAGTCTACCGGACAGGTTAATCAGCCCCAGCATTTT.

The chain joins TRBV5-4 to TRBJ2-7; no clear D gene. Trimming stripped 3 bases from V and 7 bases from J, with 17 bases between. This CDR3 has 14 amino acids. Germline V lookup: CDR1 SGHNT, CDR2 YYREEE (reference sequence). This chain's CDR3 is CASSSAATDGEQYF. Written as DNA, the CDR3 is TGTGCCAGCAGCTCGGCAGCGACCGACGGGGAGCAGTACTTC.

This CDR3 reads CASSPPNARNTEAFF. The CDR3 nucleotides are TGTGCCAGCTCACCACCAAACGCTAGGAACACTGAAGCTTTCTTT. The rearrangement joins TRBV18 to TRBJ1-1, with D unresolved. Germline V gives CDR1 KGHSH, CDR2 LQKENI. The CDR3 length is 15 residues. V gave up 0 bases and J gave up 1 base, with 9 bases separating them.

The genes are TRBV30 and TRBJ1-1; possibly TRBD1 for D (6 bases). CDR1 is GTSNPN, CDR2 SVGIG, per germline (reference sequence). V lost 2 bases and J lost 11, with 15 bases in between. The CDR3 is 12 amino acids. In DNA form, the CDR3 reads TGTGCCTGGAGTACCCTCACAGGGCTGGCTTTCTTT. It codes for CAWSTLTGLAFF.

The rearrangement uses TRBV2 and TRBJ1-5; a weak D match, TRBD1 (5 bases). V lost 5 bases, J lost 7 bases, and 18 bases lay in between. The CDR3 sequence is 15 residues long. Germline CDR1 is SNHLY and CDR2 is FYNNEI. CDR3 region: CASSPGGALTQPQHF. CDR3 coding DNA: TGTGCCAGCAGTCCCGGCGGGGCCTTGACACAGCCCCAGCATTTT.

This chain links TRBV6-5 with TRBJ1-1; TRBD1 aligns across 8 bases. Germline V gene lookup returns CDR1 MNHEY and CDR2 SVGAGI. The CDR3 has 14 amino acids. Germline trimming cut 7 bases from V and 3 bases from J; bases unmatched to any gene: 7. The CDR3 coding sequence is TGTGCCAGCATAGACAGGGGAGGAGACACTGAAGCTTTCTTT. It specifies CASIDRGGDTEAFF.

The chain is built from TRBV7-9 and TRBJ1-1, with TRBD1 as a possible D gene (6 bases). The V end lost 9 bases, the J end lost 3 bases, and 17 bases lay between the germline ends. The CDR3 loop spans 14 amino acids. CDR1 SEHNR and CDR2 FQNEAQ come from the germline V gene (reference sequence). The CDR3 spells CASIQGWVYTEAFF. In DNA, the CDR3 is TGTGCCAGTATACAGGGTTGGGTTTACACTGAAGCTTTCTTT.

The chain uses TRBV4-1 and TRBJ1-4, with unresolved D. Germline V lookup: CDR1 MGHRA, CDR2 YSYEKL. Trimming took off 5 bases at V and 6 bases at J, with 7 bases between the two ends. The CDR3 covers 12 residues. This CDR3 reads CASSFPYEKLFF. The CDR3 DNA reads TGCGCCAGCAGCTTCCCGTATGAAAAACTGTTTTTT.

The chain is built from TRBV12-5 and TRBJ2-5, with D perhaps matching TRBD1 (5 bases). The CDR3 length is 13 residues. Trimming cost V 2 bases and J 4 bases, with 8 bases left between them. Per germline, CDR1 LGHNT and CDR2 FRNRAP. CDR3 sequence (DNA): TGTGCTAGTGGTTTGCAGGGAAGAGAGACCCAGTACTTC. Its translation is CASGLQGRETQYF.

This chain connects TRBV9 to TRBJ1-2; TRBD1 aligns across 9 bases. Germline loops: CDR1 SGDLS, CDR2 YYNGEE. The CDR3 contains 13 residues. V was pared by 0 bases and J by 7 bases, with 1 base of the junction left unmatched. The CDR3 nucleotides are TGTGCCAGCAGCGTAGAGGGACAGGGTGGCTACACCTTC. Its translation: CASSVEGQGGYTF.

The chain employs TRBV5-6 and TRBJ2-3; 7 bases match TRBD2. CDR3 length equals 15 residues. The germline V gene encodes CDR1 SGHDT and CDR2 YYEEEE. The J segment lost 7 bases and the V segment lost 2 bases, leaving 10 bases of the junction unmatched. CDR3 DNA sequence: TGTGCCAGCAGCTTTACTAGCGTCGCGACATATACGCAGTATTTT. Residues: CASSFTSVATYTQYF.

J is TRBJ1-1 and V is TRBV4-1; no reliable D call. Per the germline V gene, CDR1 is MGHRA and CDR2 is YSYEKL. V was clipped by 3 bases and J by 3 bases, with 8 bases between them. The CDR3 sequence is 13 residues long. CDR3 bases: TGCGCCAGCAGCCACCCCCGGGACACTGAAGCTTTCTTT. It yields the protein CASSHPRDTEAFF.

The gene calls are TRBV5-1 and TRBJ2-1; 10 bases align to TRBD1. Germline CDR1 SGHRS, CDR2 YFSETQ. CDR3 length equals 14 residues. V lost 7 bases and J lost 8; bases outside the gene matches: 9. The CDR3 region is CASRGTGAQHEQFF. The CDR3 DNA follows: TGCGCCAGCCGTGGGACAGGGGCCCAACATGAGCAGTTCTTC.

The V and J genes are TRBV19 and TRBJ1-5; 11 bases fit TRBD1. Germline CDR1 and CDR2: LNHDA and SQIVND (reference sequence). Trimming cost V 7 bases and J 4 bases; bases outside gene matches: 6. This CDR3 is built from 15 residues. In nucleotides, the CDR3 is TGTGCCAGTACCATGGACAGGGGGCGAAATCAGCCCCAGCATTTT. This translates into CASTMDRGRNQPQHF.

The CDR3 nucleotides read TGTGCCAGCAGTGATGGGCGCCCCGGGGGGAAACTGTTTTTT. Protein: CASSDGRPGGKLFF. The chain combines TRBV6-1 with TRBJ1-4, with D tentatively TRBD1 (5 bases). Germline V gene lookup returns CDR1 MNHNS and CDR2 SASEGT. This CDR3 spans 14 amino acids. With 3 bases removed from V and 11 bases from J, the gap between germline ends came to 16 bases.

This clone was detected once. V gene TRBV5-6 combines with J gene TRBJ1-2; the D is unclear. Trimming left V 1 base short and J 8 bases short, with 9 bases between. CDR1 and CDR2 (germline): SGHDT, YYEEEE. This CDR3 is 12 amino acids long. The CDR3 sequence: CASSLIGNGYTF. The DNA of the CDR3 is TGTGCCAGCAGCTTGATCGGGAACGGCTACACCTTC.

The chain uses TRBV5-1 and TRBJ2-7; D unresolved. Trimming pared 1 base from V and 0 bases from J, leaving 5 bases between. Germline V lookup: CDR1 SGHRS, CDR2 YFSETQ. CDR3 size: 13 residues. The CDR3 sequence: CASSLTTSYEQYF. Here the CDR3 DNA reads TGCGCCAGCAGCTTGACAACCTCCTACGAGCAGTACTTC.

The chain is built from TRBV9 and TRBJ1-6; D ambiguous. The V gene's germline CDR1 is SGDLS and CDR2 YYNGEE. This CDR3 has 14 residues. V gave up 0 bases and J gave up 8 bases, with 9 bases separating them. The CDR3 DNA reads TGTGCCAGCAGCGTAGAAAACCGGGATTCACCCCTCCACTTT. Amino acid sequence: CASSVENRDSPLHF. Looking up the rest from reference TRBV9 and TRBJ1-6 gives the full variable domain: DSGVTQTPKHLITATGQRVTLRCSPRSGDLSVYWYQQSLDQGLQFLIQYYNGEERAKGNILERFSAQQFPDLHSELNLSSLELGDSALYFCASSVENRDSPLHFGNGTRLTVT.

As DNA, the CDR3 is TGTGCCAGCAGATTAGGACAGGTCGATAATTCACCCCTCCACTTT. Protein: CASRLGQVDNSPLHF. The chain employs TRBV28 and TRBJ1-6; 7 nucleotides match TRBD1. After removal of 6 bases from V and 5 bases from J, the junction contained 7 bases not matched to a gene. The germline V gene has CDR1 MDHEN and CDR2 SYDVKM. The CDR3 totals 15 residues.

This chain links TRBV6-6 with TRBJ2-3; tentatively, D is TRBD1 (5 bases). Trimming left V 0 bases short and J 4 bases short, with 14 bases between. The CDR3 has 16 residues. Germline CDR1 and CDR2: MNHNY and SVGAGI (reference sequence). CDR3 sequence: CASSYSTGERADTQYF. In DNA form, the CDR3 reads TGTGCCAGCAGTTACTCAACAGGAGAACGTGCAGATACGCAGTATTTT.

The V gene is TRBV30, the J gene TRBJ1-5, with D unclear. The V end lost 2 bases, the J end lost 3 bases, and 8 bases lay between the germline ends. The CDR3 contains 13 residues. CDR1 is GTSNPN and CDR2 is SVGIG in the germline V gene (reference sequence). Here the CDR3 reads CAWSRGPNQPQHF. Written as DNA, the CDR3 is TGTGCCTGGAGTCGAGGGCCCAATCAGCCCCAGCATTTT. Together with reference TRBV30 and TRBJ1-5, the CDR3 gives the full variable domain: SQTIHQWPATLVQPVGSPLSLECTVEGTSNPNLYWYRQAAGRGLQLLFYSVGIGQISSEVPQNLSASRPQDRQFILSSKKLLLSDSGFYLCAWSRGPNQPQHFGDGTRLSIL.

V usage is TRBV5-4 and J usage is TRBJ2-2, with D possibly matching TRBD1 (6 bases). Trimming stripped 4 bases from V and 7 bases from J, with 20 bases between. Per the germline V gene, CDR1 is SGHNT and CDR2 is YYREEE (reference sequence). CDR3 length: 16 residues. The CDR3 DNA is TGTGCCAGCAGCGGTCTTCCCGAGGGGGTTGACGGGGAGCTGTTTTTT. It yields the protein CASSGLPEGVDGELFF.

This clone was observed a single time. The CDR3, as DNA: TGCGCCAGCAGCTCCGGGACAGGACTAAAGGCTACGCAGTATTTT. Translated, it gives CASSSGTGLKATQYF. V is TRBV5-1 and J is TRBJ2-3; 8 bases align to TRBD1. Germline-derived CDR1 and CDR2 are SGHRS and YFSETQ. The CDR3 is 15 amino acids. V shed 3 bases and J 8 bases; nucleotides not matched to a gene: 11.